This T cell receptor beta chain was sequenced in a study of early T cells in non-severe SARS-CoV-2 infection. Study details: The chains were unpaired, and the sequenced material was bulk RNA from unsorted whole blood.

CDR3 length equals 14 residues. The V and J ends lost 7 bases and 6 bases, in that order; junction bases with no gene match: 14. Germline loops: CDR1 SQVTM, CDR2 ANQGSEA. Researchers tagged individual cDNA molecules with unique molecular identifiers. TCRdb re-called the 5' RACE reads through MiXCR, storing one row per CDR3 protein. The table shows around 81,000 distinct CDR3 sequences, with 14% to 15% occurring only once. Overall study results and limits: Reliance on VDJdb matching favored anti-spike CD8 responses; private and CD4 specificities were missed.

As concerns this clonotype: Its antigen is as yet unknown.

The receptor's source is an adult who was a healthcare worker with PCR-confirmed SARS-CoV-2 infection or an uninfected control (not recorded which). The genes are TRBV29-1 and TRBJ1-2; 7 nucleotides align to TRBD1. Sequenced material: whole blood. In nucleotides, the CDR3 is TGCAGCGCCGGGACGAGACAGGGCACCGATGGCTACACCTTC. This codes for CSAGTRQGTDGYTF.